The entry below describes one T cell receptor (beta chain). Profiling relied on immunoSEQ multiplex PCR, and the TCRdb table lists in-frame clones only, not all of them. This table has roughly 400,000 clones, about 89% appearing once. CDR1 KGHDR and CDR2 SFDVKD come from the germline V gene. Trimming cost V 3 bases and J 8 bases; bases outside gene matches: 8. The CDR3 is made up of 16 amino acids. Cohort allocation depended upon clinical history that participants reported. A PCR-confirmed or clinician-diagnosed COVID-19 case had contacted exposed participants within 2 weeks of entry. The data were taken from a study of blood T cell repertoires in COVID-19. Study details: Acute-phase and convalescent COVID-19 samples originated in the United States, Italy and Spain. In each case, the material was cDNA or gDNA derived from T cells, B-cell-depleted T cells, or PBMCs.

The clonotype was recovered from a woman aged 40 to 50 who had been exposed to COVID-19. Source material: PBMCs or T cells enriched from blood (not recorded which). The J gene is TRBJ1-4, the V gene TRBV24-1, with TRBD1 matching over 10 bases. Here the CDR3 reads CATSDTPGQGKEKLFF. DNA of the CDR3: TGTGCCACCAGTGATACCCCGGGACAGGGGAAGGAAAAACTGTTTTTT.